This T cell receptor beta chain was captured by sequencing in a study of T cells in localized non-small cell lung cancer. Points from the study as a whole: Within adjacent lung there appeared a median around 60 of the top 100 tumor clones. The study sequenced only one region of the tumor. As a result, intratumor heterogeneity could not be excluded and remains possible. The greatest T cell clonality was found in uninvolved adjacent lung (higher than in tumor).

This CDR3 region has 12 residues. With 6 bases removed from V and 7 bases from J, the gap between germline ends came to 13 bases. Germline lookup yields CDR1 SNHLY and CDR2 FYNNEI. This clone was observed once. Antigen unknown. Data came from immunoSEQ multiplex PCR; TCRdb stores just in-frame clones and leaves some out. The profile shows some 38,000 clones, 86% of them singletons. The chain combines TRBV2 with TRBJ2-7; D gene ambiguous. This sample comprised peripheral blood mononuclear cells, obtained before any cancer treatment. This receptor was taken from a male donor aged 60 or over with stage II lung adenocarcinoma. The DNA for the CDR3 is TGTGCCAGCAGGCCTGAACTTAAAGAGCAGTACTTC. Amino acid sequence: CASRPELKEQYF.